The source of this T cell receptor (beta chain) is a study of T cells in Graves' hyperthyroidism and ophthalmopathy. Points from the study as a whole: Blood also showed most of the thyroid clonotypes that were expanded above 0.001.

Graves' hyperthyroidism showing no ophthalmopathy progression within 18 months was considered stable. Investigators excluded patients with uncontrolled infection, other autoimmune disease, pregnancy or lactation. The table lists this clonotype with many counts. Antigen specificity is unknown. CDR3 size: 17 residues. V was clipped by 4 bases and J by 2 bases; unmatched bases: 15. Per germline, CDR1 DFQATT and CDR2 SNEGSKA (reference sequence). Amplification yielded TCR beta CDR3 regions, with RNA transcripts as the source. The HTBI primer set served for first-round RT-PCR of the TCR CDR3. TCRdb re-called the multiplex PCR reads with MiXCR, one entry per CDR3 protein. The sample lists hundreds of thousands of distinct CDR3 sequences; about 20% were seen once.

The receptor's source is a woman younger than 30 with Graves' hyperthyroidism. The J gene is TRBJ2-3, the V gene TRBV20-1, with 7 positions matching TRBD2. Material for sequencing was blood. The CDR3 is CSATSLDPSGFTDTQYF. CDR3 sequence (DNA): TGCAGTGCTACCTCACTCGACCCTAGCGGATTCACAGATACGCAGTATTTT.